This T cell receptor (beta chain) derives from a study of blood T cell repertoires in COVID-19. Study as a whole: Acute-phase and convalescent COVID-19 samples originated in the United States, Italy and Spain. T cells, B-cell-depleted T cells, or PBMCs supplied cDNA or gDNA.

The CDR3 contains 16 residues. With V trimmed by 0 bases and J by 6 bases, 9 bases remained unmatched. CDR1 MNHNS and CDR2 SASEGT come from the germline V gene. This clone came up a few times. In the original analysis: Estimation of nucleated cell counts was performed using reference gene primer amplification. The data were produced by immunoSEQ multiplex PCR, yet TCRdb's version contains in-frame clones alone and is incomplete. The V and J calls and clone size are taken from that table; D and trimming were inferred from the DNA. The sample lists 200,000 to 250,000 clones; 70% to 90% were seen once. This chain joins TRBV6-1 and TRBJ2-7; 9 bases agree with TRBD1. The sequenced sample was peripheral blood. This clonotype originated in a man aged 50 or older with acute or convalescent COVID-19. CDR3 amino acids: CASSEAMGQGVGEQYF. The DNA for the CDR3 is TGTGCCAGCAGTGAAGCTATGGGACAGGGCGTCGGCGAGCAGTACTTC.